The rows below give T cell receptor beta chains drawn from one sample of a study of T cell repertoires in cytomegalovirus infection. Using its own MiXCR run on the reads, TCRdb lists one record per CDR3 protein. This repertoire shows about 310,000 distinct CDR3 sequences, about 9.2% found once; its top ten account for around 2.4%. What was sequenced was PBMCs. The origin of the receptors is a human donor in good health (CMV status not recorded). Some clones in this sample may be carry-over from other donors' samples. The CDR3 runs from the conserved cysteine through the conserved F or W. The D gene is left open where the match is weak. Clone size is not always given. Where it is, it says once, few, many or a class for expanded clones.

J: TRBJ2-5; V: TRBV2; D: TRBD2; size: many; CDR3: CATRLAGTQETQYF; DNA: TGTGCCACCCGACTAGCGGGGACTCAAGAGACCCAGTACTTC
J: TRBJ2-4; V: TRBV7-9; D: TRBD1; size: many; CDR3: CASSLYPPGTAENIQYF; DNA: TGTGCCAGCAGCTTGTATCCGCCCGGGACAGCGGAAAACATTCAGTACTTC
J: TRBJ1-1; V: TRBV4-1; D: .; size: many; CDR3: CASSQQNTEAFF; DNA: TGCGCCAGCAGCCAACAGAACACTGAAGCTTTCTTT
J: TRBJ2-6; V: TRBV6-5; D: .; size: many; CDR3: CASRAGTSSFANVLTF; DNA: TGTGCCAGCAGGGCCGGGACATCTAGTTTCGCCAACGTCCTGACTTTC
J: TRBJ2-5; V: TRBV19; D: TRBD2; size: many; CDR3: CASSIYPSGGRETQYF; DNA: TGTGCCAGTAGTATTTACCCTAGCGGGGGACGAGAGACCCAGTACTTC
J: TRBJ1-6; V: TRBV6-6; D: TRBD1; size: many; CDR3: CASSYVSRTGVFRSPLHF; DNA: TGTGCCAGCAGTTACGTTTCTAGGACAGGGGTCTTTCGGTCACCCCTCCACTTT
J: TRBJ2-2; V: TRBV3-1; D: TRBD2; size: .; CDR3: CASRRGTDSGELFF; DNA: TGTGCCAGCAGGCGGGGGACGGATTCCGGGGAGCTGTTTTTT
J: TRBJ1-1; V: TRBV19; D: .; size: many; CDR3: CASWGRGSRVEAFF; DNA: TGTGCCAGTTGGGGGCGAGGGTCTCGGGTGGAAGCTTTCTTT
J: TRBJ1-2; V: TRBV7-9; D: .; size: many; CDR3: CASSLGFEQINGYTF; DNA: TGTGCCAGCAGCCTGGGTTTCGAGCAGATAAATGGCTACACCTTC
J: TRBJ2-4; V: TRBV10-2; D: TRBD2; size: many; CDR3: CASSESLAGRAKNIQYF; DNA: TGCGCCAGCAGTGAGTCGCTAGCGGGGAGAGCCAAAAACATTCAGTACTTC
J: TRBJ1-4; V: TRBV12-3/TRBV12-4; D: .; size: many; CDR3: CASSLQNEKLFF; DNA: TGTGCCAGCAGTCTACAGAATGAAAAACTGTTTTTT
J: TRBJ1-5; V: TRBV12-3/TRBV12-4; D: TRBD1; size: many; CDR3: CASSLGQKNQPQHF; DNA: TGTGCCAGCAGCCTGGGACAGAAGAATCAGCCCCAGCATTTT
J: TRBJ2-1; V: TRBV25-1; D: .; size: many; CDR3: CASSAPGQYNEQFF; DNA: TGTGCCAGCAGTGCCCCGGGCCAATACAATGAGCAGTTCTTC
J: TRBJ1-2; V: TRBV29-1; D: .; size: many; CDR3: CSVDQDGYTF; DNA: TGCAGCGTTGACCAAGATGGCTACACCTTC
J: TRBJ1-1; V: TRBV12-3/TRBV12-4; D: .; size: .; CDR3: CASSPDSILPAFF; DNA: TGTGCCAGCAGTCCAGATTCGATCCTTCCAGCTTTCTTT
J: TRBJ1-2; V: TRBV20-1; D: .; size: many; CDR3: CSASVPTLGRGRGYTF; DNA: TGCAGTGCTAGCGTTCCGACCCTCGGGAGGGGTCGAGGCTACACCTTC
J: TRBJ2-3; V: TRBV12-3/TRBV12-4; D: .; size: many; CDR3: CASSFGRDTQYF; DNA: TGTGCCAGCAGTTTTGGTAGAGATACGCAGTATTTT
J: TRBJ1-2; V: TRBV7-9; D: TRBD1; size: few; CDR3: CASSLMGQGADGYTF; DNA: TGTGCCAGCAGCTTAATGGGACAGGGGGCCGATGGCTACACCTTC
J: TRBJ2-3; V: TRBV4-1; D: .; size: .; CDR3: CASTRGLGLGTDTQYF; DNA: TGCGCCAGCACCCGAGGATTGGGATTGGGCACAGATACGCAGTATTTT
J: TRBJ2-1; V: TRBV9; D: TRBD1; size: few; CDR3: CASSVVDRFPDEQFF; DNA: TGTGCCAGCAGTGTAGTGGACAGGTTCCCAGATGAGCAGTTCTTC
J: TRBJ2-5; V: TRBV14; D: TRBD2; size: .; CDR3: CASSQDPNKGVREGETQYF; DNA: TGTGCCAGCAGCCAAGATCCAAATAAAGGAGTGAGGGAGGGAGAGACCCAGTACTTC
J: TRBJ2-2; V: TRBV6-5; D: .; size: many; CDR3: CASSSAGLGNTGELFF; DNA: TGTGCCAGCTCGTCCGCAGGGTTAGGGAACACCGGGGAGCTGTTTTTT